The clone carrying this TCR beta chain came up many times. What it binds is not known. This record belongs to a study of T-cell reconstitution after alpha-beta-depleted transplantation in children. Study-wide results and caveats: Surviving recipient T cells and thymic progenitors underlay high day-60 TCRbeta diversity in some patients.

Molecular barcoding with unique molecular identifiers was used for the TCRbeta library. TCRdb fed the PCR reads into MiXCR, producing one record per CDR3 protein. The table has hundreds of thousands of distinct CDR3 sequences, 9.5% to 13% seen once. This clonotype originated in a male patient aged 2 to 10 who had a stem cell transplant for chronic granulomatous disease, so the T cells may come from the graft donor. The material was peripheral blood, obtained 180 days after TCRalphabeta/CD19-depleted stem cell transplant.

The CDR3 DNA reads TGTGCCAGCAGTGCAGGGTGGGACGAGCAGTACTTC. This sequence encodes CASSAGWDEQYF. The chain joins TRBV6-5 to TRBJ2-7; possible D gene TRBD1, 5 bases. Trimming stripped 5 bases from V and 5 bases from J, with 10 bases between. The CDR3 has 12 amino acids. CDR1 MNHEY and CDR2 SVGAGI come from the germline V gene.